This T cell receptor (beta chain) comes out of a study of regulatory T cells in long-lasting Graves disease. CDR3-region Arm-PCR and iRepertoire HTBI primers produced the TCR beta libraries. TCRdb analysed the multiplex PCR reads with MiXCR anew, one entry per CDR3 protein. The repertoire holds roughly 400,000 distinct CDR3 sequences, with 14% to 15% as singletons. Germline CDR1 and CDR2: LNHNV and YYDKDF (reference sequence). The CDR3 sequence is 18 residues long. V lost 4 bases to trimming and J lost 2 bases, with 23 bases between them. The time point: newly diagnosed GD, antithyroid drugs for less than 3 months. The TCR library was made from RNA that had been extracted from PBMCs in TRIzol. Study outcomes and limitations: Persistent Graves' patients showed less TCR diversity than newly diagnosed patients showed. Sharing of public clonotypes was greater in persistent patients (around 3,000) than in new patients (around 1,000).

This clonotype was found many times. Its specificity is not known. Another study also made use of these data, one on T cells in Graves' hyperthyroidism and ophthalmopathy.

This receptor was obtained from a woman in her 40s with Graves disease. The starting material was peripheral blood mononuclear cells (PBMCs), obtained at new diagnosis, from a patient treated with antithyroid drugs. J is TRBJ2-5 and V is TRBV15, with D tentatively TRBD2 (5 bases). CDR3 sequence (DNA): TGTGCCACCAGCAATTTCAACACGAAGTGGGAGTTGCAAGAGACCCAGTACTTC. Its protein product is CATSNFNTKWELQETQYF.